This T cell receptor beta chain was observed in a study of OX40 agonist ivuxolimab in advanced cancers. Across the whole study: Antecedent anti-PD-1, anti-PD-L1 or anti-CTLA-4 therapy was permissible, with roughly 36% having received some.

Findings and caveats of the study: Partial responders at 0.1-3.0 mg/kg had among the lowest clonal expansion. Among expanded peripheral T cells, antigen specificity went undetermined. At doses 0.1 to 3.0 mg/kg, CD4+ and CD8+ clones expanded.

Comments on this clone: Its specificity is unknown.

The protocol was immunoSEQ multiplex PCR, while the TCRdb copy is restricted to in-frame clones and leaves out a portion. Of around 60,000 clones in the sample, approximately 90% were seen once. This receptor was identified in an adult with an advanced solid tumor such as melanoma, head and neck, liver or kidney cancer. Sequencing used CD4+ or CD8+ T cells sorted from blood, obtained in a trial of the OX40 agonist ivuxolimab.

CDR3 sequence: CASSQGGTSGRETQYF. In DNA form, the CDR3 reads TGTGCCAGCAGCCAGGGCGGGACTAGCGGTCGGGAGACCCAGTACTTC. The chain uses TRBV4-2 and TRBJ2-5; 11 bases agree with TRBD2. CDR1 is LGHNA and CDR2 is YNFKEQ in the germline V gene. This CDR3 contains 16 residues. Losses at the gene ends were 3 bases for V and 5 bases for J; bases not matched to a gene: 8.